This T cell receptor (beta chain) was recorded in a study of control samples from healthy donors and cancer patients. Some clones are missing from TCRdb's copy, which holds only in-frame ones; the method was immunoSEQ multiplex PCR. The data contain about 130,000 clones, more than 75% of them singletons. Comment on this clone: Additional DNA sequences in this sample encode the identical CDR3.

Germline lookup yields CDR1 MDHEN and CDR2 SYDVKM. The CDR3 is 14 residues long. V was clipped by 3 bases and J by 4 bases, with 13 bases between them. The TCR comes from a man aged 18 to 35 in good health. Sample: blood. The chain combines TRBV28 with TRBJ2-7, with D perhaps matching TRBD1 (5 bases). As DNA, the CDR3 is TGTGCCAGCAGTTTTAAGGGGTGGATATACGAGCAGTACTTC. Translating it yields CASSFKGWIYEQYF.